This T cell receptor (beta chain) was identified during a study of shared clonotypes between healthy human individuals (dated by TCRdb to the early 2020s). For the study in its entirety: Two women and three men aged 18 to 49 years were included in the cohort. To increase sequencing depth and limit assay-specific biases, different laboratories used diverse techniques to prepare libraries and sequence TCR repertoires. Per donor, leukapheresis produced somewhere between about 0.94 and 8.9 billion PBMCs. Per donor, three plates each were used for CD4 naive and CD4 memory, two for CD8 naive, and one for CD8 memory. To estimate repertoire size and how much clonotypes are shared between individuals, the study performed deep sequencing of blood TCR repertoires from a handful of healthy adults.

Healthy HIV-negative adults with no recently reported acute infections or vaccinations were included as donors. Only Caucasian adults living in Nashville, Tennessee, USA were represented among the donors. Magnetic negative selection was used to enrich CD4+ T cells, after which naive cells were positively selected on CD45RA and the negative fraction became the memory subset. Blood was obtained by leukapheresis, after which PBMCs were separated by Ficoll-Histopaque density gradient centrifugation and cryopreserved in liquid nitrogen vapor phase. Analytical flow cytometry was used to check the purity and quantity of every magnetically sorted T cell population. Genomic DNA was isolated from each sorted fraction and quantified by UV absorbance on a Nanodrop 2000c. This clone was seen a handful of times. Its target antigen remains unknown. Per-base quality was not reported, and no clone a single base away is much larger than it.

Results the study describes overall, beyond this receptor: Even with the large sequencing depth, rarefaction of the sorted-subset datasets indicated that sequencing was incomplete. Sharing across a few donors was observed for roughly 5.4% of naive CD4, less than 4% of naive CD8, over 2% of memory CD4, and roughly 0.4% of memory CD8 clonotypes. Compared with non-shared clonotypes, clonotypes shared by all four sorted-subset donors had higher generation probabilities. Naive subsets generally had larger estimated clonotype richness than memory subsets. Pairwise subsampling led to the expectation that sequencing depth would affect the degree of clonotype sharing among donors. Sampling was limited to blood, and TCR repertoires in tissue likely differ from TCR repertoires in blood. The genetic and exposure-history diversity represented was limited by the small number of donors.

The CDR1 and CDR2 encoded by the germline V gene are MDHEN and SYDVKM. Its CDR3 holds 12 amino acids, cysteine through phenylalanine. The entry retains the CDR3 DNA only, 36 bases that are in frame from base 1. Compared with germline, V lacks 6 bases and J lacks 7 bases; bases without a gene match: 5. TCR CDR3 regions were amplified from genomic DNA by multiplex PCR using the deep immunoSEQ assay. Extracted genomic DNA from each cell subset was spread evenly across all wells of several immunoSEQ 96-well plates, with each plate serving as a replicate. For sorted subsets, around 200 ng genomic DNA, equal to some 28,000 T cell genomes, was loaded into each replicate PCR. Purified libraries were quantified with a Qubit 3.0 fluorometer, sized on a Bioanalyzer 2100, and re-quantified with the KAPA Library Quantification kit. Each immunoSEQ 96-well plate was sequenced on its own single-read 150-cycle Illumina NextSeq 550 flow cell. Regarding the original processing steps: Because the immunoSEQ output held only junctional sequences and lacked quality scores, the filtering could not match the filtering applied to full-length reads. Sequences were annotated with PyIR, a Python wrapper for IgBLAST v1.9, using IMGT germline references to assign V/J genes and CDR3. Any read was removed if the V/J assignment was weak (E-value above 1e-6), the CDR3 was missing, or the read contained stop codons, out-of-frame junctions, or ambiguous translated residues. A V3J clonotype was defined by an identical inferred V gene, J gene, and CDR3 amino acid sequence. Percentage overlap between repertoires was calculated by dividing the number of shared unique clonotypes by the size of the smaller repertoire. RTK rarefaction, the Chao1 estimator, and Recon v2.1 estimates of unobserved clonotypes were used to assess repertoire richness. OLGA was used to compute generation probabilities for all TCRbeta clonotypes that the gDNA method yielded from a handful of donors. Sourced from immuneACCESS, this table was stored by TCRdb with only in-frame sequences that have V and J called. A share of the clones is absent; for the studies checked, an unresolved V gene accounts for under half, and the remainder has no known explanation. That table gives V, J and clone size, and the DNA gave D and trimming. The sample table records some 1 million clones; under 80% of these occur just once. The ten largest make up less than 1.5% of the sample.

The receptor comes from a man younger than 35 in good health. Recombination connected TRBV28 to TRBJ1-2; a stretch of 7 junction bases matches TRBD1. The sequencing input was memory CD4+ T cells sorted from blood. The sample's cell subset or site label, decoded: CD45RA-negative fraction. The DNA is TGTGCCAGCAGACCAGGGGGAAGTGGCTACACCTTC. Translated, it reads CASRPGGSGYTF.